This passage covers 18 T cell receptor delta chains from one sample sequenced in a study of delta chains in infants with herpesvirus infections. PBMC RNA was reverse transcribed using gamma-chain- and delta-chain-specific primers. TCRdb reprocessed the RT-PCR reads using CATT. The sample carries approximately 1,000 delta-chain clones, about two fifths recorded once. This sample comprised peripheral blood, obtained at time point 3 of longitudinal follow-up. The receptors were sampled from a human donor who was a Ugandan infant, either HIV-exposed or HIV-unexposed (not recorded which).

In its sample, this clone ranks as hyperexpanded. The same CDR3 is also encoded by other DNA sequences in this sample. V usage is TRDV3 and J usage is TRDJ1, with 9 bases matching TRDD3. This CDR3 contains 18 residues. Unmatched junction bases numbered 22, after V lost 3 bases and J lost 5 bases. Looked up from germline, CDR1 is TVYSNPD and CDR2 is GDNSRS (reference sequence). Written as DNA, the CDR3 is TGTGCCTTCCTACTGGGGGAGCGGCCCATGCCCCTGCCGGATAAACTCATCTTT. Its translation: CAFLLGERPMPLPDKLIF.

This clone has just a few counts. The chain joins TRDV1 to TRDJ1; 13 bases line up with TRDD3. V trimming: 1 base; J trimming: 4 bases; junction bases outside the gene matches: 30. The CDR3 contains 25 residues. CDR1 is TSWWSYY, CDR2 QGS, per germline. Here the CDR3 reads CALGERFLLPVLGDTPYPRGDKLIF. CDR3 coding DNA: TGTGCTCTTGGGGAACGGTTCCTACTCCCGGTACTGGGGGATACGCCCTATCCCCGGGGCGATAAACTCATCTTT.

A few counts support this clone. The chain recombines TRDV3 with TRDJ1; D might be TRDD3 (6 bases). The CDR3 totals 18 residues. V was clipped by 0 bases and J by 2 bases, with 25 bases between them. CDR1 TVYSNPD and CDR2 GDNSRS come from the germline V gene (reference sequence). In DNA, the CDR3 is TGTGCCTTTAGATTACCTACGGCCACGGGGATTATAACCGATAAACTCATCTTT. Amino acids: CAFRLPTATGIITDKLIF.

V gene TRDV1 combines with J gene TRDJ3; D uncertain. Germline V gene lookup returns CDR1 TSWWSYY and CDR2 QGS. V lost 3 bases, J lost 0 bases, and 30 bases lay in between. The CDR3 sequence is 24 residues long. Here the CDR3 reads CALGDPILAVLGRGSSWDTRQMFF. CDR3 coding DNA: TGTGCTCTTGGGGACCCGATTCTAGCTGTACTTGGCAGAGGTAGCTCCTGGGACACCCGACAGATGTTTTTC.

This clone is classed as large. Here the CDR3 DNA reads TGTGCTGTGGGTCCGTTACTCTCTGAGACCGATAAACTCATCTTT. It is translated as CAVGPLLSETDKLIF. This chain joins TRAV23/DV6 and TRDJ1; D is unresolved. Germline V CDR1 and CDR2: NTAFDY, IRPDVSE (reference sequence). This CDR3 region has 15 residues.

This clone was counted a few times. V is TRDV1 and J is TRDJ1; D may be TRDD3 (5 bases). The CDR3 is made up of 22 amino acids. Germline V gene sequence: CDR1 TSWWSYY, CDR2 QGS. Trimming shortened V by 0 bases and J by 0 bases, and 29 bases separated the two germline ends. The DNA for the CDR3 is TGTGCTCTTGGGGAACTTCGGGGGCTACACGATACCGAACTCGCGTACACCGATAAACTCATCTTT. Translated, it gives CALGELRGLHDTELAYTDKLIF.

V and J are TRDV1 and TRDJ1; 11 nucleotides line up with TRDD3. Trimming took 4 bases from V and 1 from J; bases not matched to a gene: 14. The CDR3 consists of 19 residues. In germline, CDR1 is TSWWSYY, CDR2 QGS. In nucleotides, the CDR3 is TGTGCTCTTGGGGGAGAGTCTTATGGGGGATACGGGACCACCGATAAACTCATCTTT. This codes for CALGGESYGGYGTTDKLIF.

V and J are TRDV2 and TRDJ1; tentative D call: TRDD3 (5 bases). Germline values: CDR1 GEAIGNYY, CDR2 EKD. The CDR3 has 17 residues. V dropped 3 bases and J dropped 1 base, with 20 bases sitting between them. The CDR3 loop is CACDRYSAWELTDKLIF. The DNA of the CDR3 is TGTGCCTGTGACCGGTATTCGGCCTGGGAACTCACCGATAAACTCATCTTT.

This clone was counted only a few times. This chain connects TRDV1 to TRDJ1; D not certain. V was shortened by 5 bases and J by 0 bases, with 19 bases between the two germline ends. CDR1 is TSWWSYY, CDR2 QGS, per germline. The length of the CDR3 is 17 residues. CDR3 protein: CALGRDFRRGYTDKLIF. The CDR3, as DNA: TGTGCTCTTGGGCGAGATTTCCGCCGAGGATACACCGATAAACTCATCTTT.

The chain joins TRDV2 to TRDJ2; 7 positions match TRDD3. Trimming took 0 bases from V and 3 from J; bases not matched to a gene: 0. Germline V gives CDR1 GEAIGNYY, CDR2 EKD. CDR3 size: 14 residues. The CDR3 spells CACDTWGMTAQLFF. CDR3 sequence (DNA): TGTGCCTGTGACACCTGGGGGATGACAGCACAACTCTTCTTT.

The rearrangement uses TRDV1 and TRDJ3, with 11 bases aligning to TRDD3. CDR1 and CDR2 (germline): TSWWSYY, QGS. V lost 1 base to trimming and J lost 0 bases; unmatched junction nucleotides: 17. The CDR3 consists of 24 residues. For the CDR3, the DNA is TGTGCTCTTGGGGAACGGTCCGCTTTTCGATTACTGGGGGATAGCTCCTGGGACACCCGACAGATGTTTTTC. Its protein product is CALGERSAFRLLGDSSWDTRQMFF.

As for this clone: A far larger clone is off by one base, so a read error is likely. This sample includes further DNA sequences coding for the same CDR3. V is TRDV1 and J is TRDJ1; 8 nucleotides align to TRDD2. In germline, CDR1 is TSWWSYY, CDR2 QGS. The V and J ends lost 1 base and 4 bases, in that order; junction bases with no gene match: 20. The CDR3 contains 20 residues. Here the CDR3 reads CALGERGLPTISGFNDKLIF. CDR3 bases: TGTGCTCTTGGGGAACGCGGTCTTCCTACGATTTCGGGATTCAACGATAAACTCATCTTT.

A word on this clone: A much larger clone differs from this one at a single base, so this may be a read error. The chain employs TRDV2 and TRDJ2; TRDD3 matches 9 bases. The CDR3 extends over 16 amino acids. Germline lookup yields CDR1 GEAIGNYY and CDR2 EKD. Unmatched junction bases numbered 4, after V lost 3 bases and J lost 0 bases. Here the CDR3 reads CACDPVGDTLTAQLFF. Here the CDR3 DNA reads TGTGCCTGTGACCCCGTGGGGGATACTTTGACAGCACAACTCTTCTTT.

This clone has more than one count but fewer than ten. The chain recombines TRDV1 with TRDJ1; maybe TRDD2 (6 bases). CDR3 length: 17 residues. Trimming removed 2 bases from V and 10 bases from J, with 26 bases in between. Looked up from germline, CDR1 is TSWWSYY and CDR2 is QGS. CDR3 amino acids: CALGEAGPTWYSAGLIF. The CDR3 region has the DNA TGTGCTCTTGGGGAAGCTGGTCCTACGTGGTATTCGGCAGGACTCATCTTT.

The chain combines TRDV1 with TRDJ1; TRDD3 aligns across 9 bases. The J segment lost 2 bases and the V segment lost 0 bases, leaving 28 bases of the junction unmatched. From germline, CDR1 is TSWWSYY and CDR2 QGS. The CDR3 extends over 24 amino acids. CDR3 sequence reads: CALGELKLTCPLCNWGTSTDKLIF. The CDR3 bases are TGTGCTCTTGGGGAACTGAAGTTAACCTGCCCTCTTTGCAACTGGGGGACGTCTACCGATAAACTCATCTTT.

The V gene is uncalled and the J gene is TRDJ2. CDR3 size: 10 residues. The CDR3 is CSALTAQLFF. In DNA, the CDR3 is TGTAGTGCTTTGACAGCACAACTCTTCTTT.

This clone is large by share. The chain uses TRAV29/DV5 and TRDJ1, with D possibly TRDD2 on 5 matching bases. Germline CDR1 and CDR2: NSMFDY and ISSIKDK. Trimming pared 2 bases from V and 0 bases from J, leaving 17 bases between. The CDR3 contains 16 residues. The CDR3 region has the DNA TGTGCAGCAAGAACCTACGGCGGGTTCCACACCGATAAACTCATCTTT. Its protein product is CAARTYGGFHTDKLIF. The entire variable domain, with the rest obtained from reference TRAV29/DV5 and TRDJ1, is as follows: DQQVKQNSPSLSVQEGRISILNCDYTNSMFDYFLWYKKYPAEGPTFLISISSIKDKNEDGRFTVFLNKSAKHLSLHIVPSQPGDSAVYFCAARTYGGFHTDKLIFGKGTRVTVEP.

Only a few counts were recorded for this clone. The V call is TRDV1, the J call TRDJ1; D unclear. This CDR3 region has 16 residues. The germline V gene has CDR1 TSWWSYY and CDR2 QGS. Between the trimmed V and J ends, which lost 2 bases and 3 bases, there was a span of 16 bases. CDR3 DNA: TGTGCTCTTGGGGAAGGTTTTCCCGAATCCCCCGATAAACTCATCTTT. Its protein is CALGEGFPESPDKLIF.